This T cell receptor beta chain was retrieved from a study of regulatory T cells in long-lasting Graves disease. According to the study, TCR beta libraries were built with iRepertoire HTBI primers and CDR3-region Arm-PCR. MiXCR, run by TCRdb on the multiplex PCR reads, gives a single entry per CDR3 protein. In the table there are 400,000 or so distinct CDR3 sequences, about 25% of which are singletons. Time point reported: persistent/refractory GD, antithyroid drugs over 5 years with positive TRAb. The authors made the TCR library using RNA they extracted from PBMCs. Findings and caveats of the study: Persistent disease preferred TRBV28, TRBJ1-2 and TRBJ2-5; new disease, TRBV20-1 and TRBJ2-1. Persistent patients shared 2,500 to 3,000 public clonotypes among themselves. Newly diagnosed patients shared fewer, at some 900.

This clonotype was counted only a few times. Its antigen is currently unknown. This CDR3 has 15 amino acids. The trim removed 5 bases at V and 4 bases at J, leaving 5 bases unmatched. This receptor was obtained from a female donor with Graves disease. Material: peripheral blood mononuclear cells (PBMCs), obtained when the disease was refractory, from a patient treated with antithyroid drugs. This chain joins TRBV12-3 or TRBV12-4 and TRBJ1-6, with 7 bases aligning to TRBD1. As DNA, the CDR3 is TGTGCCAGCAGTCTCGGGACAGAGTATAATTCACCCCTCCACTTT. This codes for CASSLGTEYNSPLHF.